Following are 27 T cell receptor beta chains from one sample sequenced in a study of beta chain features in type 1 diabetes. Their antigens remain unidentified. cDNA synthesis used the whole RNA isolate, giving expressed TCRB sequences. Sequenced by immunoSEQ multiplex PCR; TCRdb stores in-frame clones only, minus some. This sample has 600,000 to 700,000 clones, with about an eighth found just once. Findings and limits, study-wide: Shortening that was moderate but significant affected the TCRB CDR3s of Type 1 diabetes patients in all four CD4+ subsets.

The specimen sequenced was naive CD4+ T cells from blood. These TCRs come from a man aged 18 to 35 with type 1 diabetes.

This clone was recorded a few times. The rearrangement joins TRBV7-8 to TRBJ1-2, with D unresolved. V was trimmed by 3 bases and J by 8 bases, leaving 10 bases between them. From germline, CDR1 is SGHVS and CDR2 FQNEAQ. This CDR3 is built from 12 residues. CDR3 sequence: CASSFREGGYTF. CDR3 sequence (DNA): TGTGCCAGCAGCTTCCGGGAAGGGGGCTACACCTTC.

The genes are TRBV19 and TRBJ2-6; 8 bases are a match to TRBD1. With V trimmed by 10 bases and J by 0 bases, 8 bases remained unmatched. The CDR3 has 16 amino acids. Germline CDR1 reads LNHDA; CDR2 reads SQIVND (reference sequence). CDR3 nucleotides: TGTGCCACGAGACAGGGGCCAGGCTCTGGGGCCAACGTCCTGACTTTC. This sequence encodes CATRQGPGSGANVLTF.

The chain has TRBV11-2 and TRBJ2-6, with D uncertain. The germline V and J ends were trimmed by 3 bases and 0 bases, with 12 bases remaining between them. CDR3 length: 17 amino acids. Germline loops: CDR1 SGHAT, CDR2 FQNNGV. The CDR3 DNA reads TGTGCCAGCAGCTTGGAATTCGGGTACTCTGGGGCCAACGTCCTGACTTTC. Amino acid sequence: CASSLEFGYSGANVLTF.

This clone was picked up a small number of times. In the same sample, other DNA sequences code for this CDR3. The chain has TRBV28 and TRBJ2-7; D is ambiguous. Per the germline V gene, CDR1 is MDHEN and CDR2 is SYDVKM. This CDR3 has 11 amino acids. Trimming pared 7 bases from V and 2 bases from J, leaving 6 bases between. The CDR3 here is CASKDPYEQYF. The CDR3 DNA is TGTGCCAGCAAGGACCCCTACGAGCAGTACTTC.

The V gene is TRBV6-1, the J gene TRBJ2-7, with 9 bases identical to TRBD1. Germline V gene sequence: CDR1 MNHNS, CDR2 SASEGT. V lost 5 bases to trimming and J lost 5 bases; unmatched junction nucleotides: 7. This CDR3 has 14 amino acids. This CDR3 is CASSLGQGWDEQYF. CDR3 DNA sequence: TGTGCCAGCAGTTTGGGACAGGGATGGGACGAGCAGTACTTC.

The V call is TRBV5-1, the J call TRBJ2-1; D might be TRBD2 (5 bases). Trimming pared 4 bases from V and 10 bases from J, leaving 15 bases between. The CDR3 is 13 amino acids. Germline CDR1 reads SGHRS; CDR2 reads YFSETQ. In nucleotides, the CDR3 is TGCGCCAGCAGCCCAGGAATTGGGGAGGAGCAGTTCTTC. Translating gives CASSPGIGEEQFF. The variable domain in full, completed from reference TRBV5-1 and TRBJ2-1, reads KAGVTQTPRYLIKTRGQQVTLSCSPISGHRSVSWYQQTPGQGLQFLFEYFSETQRNKGNFPGRFSGRQFSNSRSEMNVSTLELGDSALYLCASSPGIGEEQFFGPGTRLTVL.

In its sample, this clone was seen a few times. V usage is TRBV5-6 and J usage is TRBJ2-5; 7 bases fit TRBD1. Germline CDR1 SGHDT, CDR2 YYEEEE. The CDR3 sequence is 13 residues long. V shed 5 bases, J shed 5 bases, and the junction held 6 bases outside the gene matches. The CDR3 sequence: CASRFTGDETQYF. CDR3 nucleotide sequence: TGTGCCAGCAGATTCACAGGGGACGAGACCCAGTACTTC.

With respect to this clone: Distinct nucleotide sequences in the sample also encode this CDR3. The CDR3 bases are TGCGCCAGCAGCTCCCTAGCGGGGGGCAACTACAATGAGCAGTTCTTC. It encodes CASSSLAGGNYNEQFF. The V gene is TRBV5-1, the J gene TRBJ2-1, with 11 bases lining up with TRBD2. J was trimmed by 3 bases and V by 3 bases; bases with no gene match: 5. There are 16 residues in the CDR3. CDR1 is SGHRS and CDR2 is YFSETQ in the germline V gene.

This sequence joins TRBV6-5 and TRBJ2-1; D call uncertain. Per the germline V gene, CDR1 is MNHEY and CDR2 is SVGAGI. The V end was cut by 0 bases, the J end by 9 bases, with 9 bases between. The length of the CDR3 is 13 residues. The CDR3 sequence: CASSYSGNGEQFF. Here the CDR3 DNA reads TGTGCCAGCAGTTACTCAGGCAACGGTGAGCAGTTCTTC.

On this clone itself: The sample carries other DNA sequences with the same CDR3. The rearrangement links TRBV30 to TRBJ1-4; D gene uncertain. The CDR3 extends over 11 amino acids. CDR1 and CDR2 from the germline V gene are GTSNPN and SVGIG (reference sequence). The V end was cut by 5 bases, the J end by 4 bases, with 5 bases between. CDR3 sequence: CAWGINEKLFF. The CDR3 DNA reads as TGTGCCTGGGGGATTAATGAAAAACTGTTTTTT.

The chain combines TRBV19 with TRBJ1-5; 7 bases are shared with TRBD1. The CDR3 length is 14 residues. The germline V gene has CDR1 LNHDA and CDR2 SQIVND (reference sequence). Losses at the gene ends were 4 bases for V and 8 bases for J; bases not matched to a gene: 8. In nucleotides, the CDR3 is TGTGCCAGTAGTACCCCAACAGGGGAAGAGCCCCAGCATTTT. Encoded protein: CASSTPTGEEPQHF.

This chain connects TRBV9 to TRBJ1-6; D may be TRBD1 (5 bases). V was shortened by 4 bases and J by 5 bases, with 13 bases between the two germline ends. The CDR3 contains 15 residues. Germline V gene lookup returns CDR1 SGDLS and CDR2 YYNGEE. The CDR3, as DNA: TGTGCCAGCAGCCCCCCCGGGACGGATAATTCACCCCTCCACTTT. As protein: CASSPPGTDNSPLHF.

The chain combines TRBV30 with TRBJ1-1; 9 bases match TRBD1. Per the germline V gene, CDR1 is GTSNPN and CDR2 is SVGIG (reference sequence). J lost 5 bases, V lost 4 bases, and 5 bases had no gene match. This CDR3 has 13 amino acids. As DNA, the CDR3 is TGTGCCTGGAAAGGGACAGGGAAGACTGAAGCTTTCTTT. Its translation: CAWKGTGKTEAFF.

The gene calls are TRBV5-1 and TRBJ2-1; possibly TRBD1 or TRBD2 for D (5 bases each). The CDR3 runs 17 residues. Trimming stripped 1 base from V and 4 bases from J, with 18 bases between. Germline values: CDR1 SGHRS, CDR2 YFSETQ. CDR3 sequence (DNA): TGCGCCAGCAGCTTGCGAACTGGGGGATTAGGGTACAATGAGCAGTTCTTC. Its protein product is CASSLRTGGLGYNEQFF.

The chain combines TRBV10-1 with TRBJ1-1; a weak D match, TRBD1 (5 bases). The CDR3 is 14 residues long. Germline CDR1 WNHNN, CDR2 SYGVQD (reference sequence). V gave up 5 bases and J gave up 4 bases, with 14 bases separating them. The CDR3 loop reads CASSWGRLGTEAFF. CDR3 nucleotides: TGCGCCAGCAGTTGGGGGAGATTGGGCACTGAAGCTTTCTTT.

There are a few counts of this clone. The chain links TRBV5-1 to TRBJ2-2, with D tentatively TRBD1 (5 bases). This CDR3 region has 16 residues. Germline V gene sequence: CDR1 SGHRS, CDR2 YFSETQ. Trimming removed 4 bases from V and 0 bases from J, with 13 bases in between. In nucleotides, the CDR3 is TGCGCCAGCAGCCCCGGCGACAGCTCGAACACCGGGGAGCTGTTTTTT. Translating it yields CASSPGDSSNTGELFF.

This clone was observed a few times. This chain connects TRBV19 to TRBJ2-2; 10 nucleotides line up with TRBD1. V lost 3 bases, J lost 5 bases, and 6 bases stayed unmatched. The CDR3 is 16 residues long. Germline values: CDR1 LNHDA, CDR2 SQIVND (reference sequence). For the CDR3, the DNA is TGTGCCAGTAGTATGAAGACAGGGGGCTGGACCGGGGAGCTGTTTTTT. This translates into CASSMKTGGWTGELFF.

The chain couples TRBV25-1 to TRBJ2-6, with 10 bases aligning to TRBD1. The CDR3 runs to 17 residues. The germline V gene encodes CDR1 MGHDK and CDR2 SYGVNS. Trimming removed 6 bases from V and 0 bases from J; junction bases left unmatched: 5. CDR3 amino acids: CASSPGQGSSGANVLTF. The CDR3 coding sequence is TGTGCCAGCAGCCCGGGACAGGGGTCCTCTGGGGCCAACGTCCTGACTTTC.

J is TRBJ2-3 and V is TRBV15; unclear D gene. The ends were cut back, 7 bases at V and 3 bases at J, with 17 bases in the middle. Per germline, CDR1 LNHNV and CDR2 YYDKDF (reference sequence). The CDR3 totals 15 residues. The CDR3 reads CATTKRQAVTDTQYF. The CDR3 DNA is TGTGCCACCACTAAACGCCAAGCTGTGACAGATACGCAGTATTTT.

The rearrangement links TRBV27 to TRBJ2-6; D remains ambiguous. Trimming removed 4 bases from V and 4 bases from J, with 14 bases in between. The CDR3 totals 16 residues. Germline CDR1 is MNHEY and CDR2 is SMNVEV (reference sequence). The CDR3 spells CASSSPALWGANVLTF. Written as DNA, the CDR3 is TGTGCCAGCAGTTCCCCCGCCCTTTGGGGGGCCAACGTCCTGACTTTC.

The chain carries TRBV6-5 and TRBJ2-5; possible D gene TRBD1, 6 bases. This CDR3 is built from 13 residues. Trimming left V 6 bases short and J 2 bases short, with 10 bases between. Germline-derived CDR1 and CDR2 are MNHEY and SVGAGI. Here the CDR3 DNA reads TGTGCCAGCAGCCGGGACATGCAAGAGACCCAGTACTTC. Translating gives CASSRDMQETQYF.

This clone has just a few counts. V and J are TRBV7-9 and TRBJ2-3, with D unclear. The CDR3 is 15 residues long. With 0 bases removed from V and 1 base from J, the gap between germline ends came to 8 bases. Germline CDR1 SEHNR, CDR2 FQNEAQ (reference sequence). The CDR3 DNA is TGTGCCAGCAGCTTAGCGATGGAAGGCACAGATACGCAGTATTTT. It specifies CASSLAMEGTDTQYF.

This clone was counted a few times. V usage is TRBV2 and J usage is TRBJ1-2; 7 nucleotides match TRBD1. The germline gives CDR1 SNHLY, CDR2 FYNNEI. The CDR3 consists of 13 residues. V gave up 7 bases and J gave up 4 bases; unmatched junction bases: 6. The CDR3 loop is CASNRGQSYGYTF. DNA of the CDR3: TGTGCCAGCAACAGGGGCCAATCCTATGGCTACACCTTC. The variable domain in full, completed from reference TRBV2 and TRBJ1-2, reads EPEVTQTPSHQVTQMGQEVILRCVPISNHLYFYWYRQILGQKVEFLVSFYNNEISEKSEIFDDQFSVERPDGSNFTLKIRSTKLEDSAMYFCASNRGQSYGYTFGSGTRLTVV.

This clone occurred a few times. CDR3 amino acids: CAWRSNTWVGEKLFF. The CDR3 DNA reads TGTGCCTGGAGATCGAATACATGGGTGGGAGAAAAACTGTTTTTT. The chain combines TRBV30 with TRBJ1-4; D unclear. The CDR3 runs to 15 residues. The germline gives CDR1 GTSNPN, CDR2 SVGIG (reference sequence). The ends were cut back, 3 bases at V and 8 bases at J, with 19 bases in the middle.

This rearrangement joins TRBV28 to TRBJ2-5; D possibly corresponds to TRBD2 (5 bases). V shed 6 bases and J shed 2 bases, with 13 bases lying between them. CDR1 MDHEN and CDR2 SYDVKM come from the germline V gene. CDR3 length: 14 residues. CDR3 nucleotide sequence: TGTGCCAGCAGCCACGGGAACAAGCAAGAGACCCAGTACTTC. Translated, it gives CASSHGNKQETQYF. Full variable domain (outside the CDR3, taken from reference TRBV28 and TRBJ2-5): DVKVTQSSRYLVKRTGEKVFLECVQDMDHENMFWYRQDPGLGLRLIYFSYDVKMKEKGDIPEGYSVSREKKERFSLILESASTNQTSMYLCASSHGNKQETQYFGPGTRLLVL.

This clone was recorded a few times. V usage is TRBV20-1 and J usage is TRBJ2-7; D uncertain. V dropped 6 bases and J dropped 3 bases, with 9 bases sitting between them. The CDR3 consists of 11 residues. Germline V lookup: CDR1 DFQATT, CDR2 SNEGSKA (reference sequence). The CDR3 reads CSAVWGYEQYF. The CDR3 DNA sequence: TGCAGTGCCGTCTGGGGCTACGAGCAGTACTTC.

In the case of this clone: Other DNA sequences in this sample translate to the same CDR3. The V gene is TRBV7-9, the J gene TRBJ2-3; D unclear. Germline V gives CDR1 SEHNR, CDR2 FQNEAQ (reference sequence). The CDR3 totals 13 residues. The V end lost 1 base, the J end lost 0 bases, and 2 bases lay between the germline ends. CDR3 loop: CASSLDSTDTQYF. CDR3 coding DNA: TGTGCCAGCAGCTTAGACAGCACAGATACGCAGTATTTT.